Each of the 5 T cell receptor beta chains below was sequenced from the same sample in a study of T cell responses to AZD1222 COVID-19 vaccine. The data were produced by immunoSEQ multiplex PCR, yet TCRdb's version contains in-frame clones alone and is incomplete. In the table there are some 100,000 clones, roughly 91% of which are singletons. Sequenced material: peripheral blood, taken on day 0 of AZD1222 vaccination. These receptor sequences come from an adult in good health.

The chain employs TRBV13 and TRBJ2-5, with 11 positions matching TRBD2. Per germline, CDR1 PRHDT and CDR2 FYEKMQ (reference sequence). V lost 5 bases and J lost 1; bases outside the gene matches: 6. CDR3 length: 16 residues. The CDR3 region is CASSPSSGRIQETQYF. The DNA for the CDR3 is TGTGCCAGCAGCCCTTCTAGCGGGAGGATCCAAGAGACCCAGTACTTC.

This chain uses TRBV5-6 with TRBJ1-2; no clear D gene. This CDR3 comprises 13 residues. The V and J ends lost 4 bases and 4 bases respectively, with 11 bases between them. Germline lookup yields CDR1 SGHDT and CDR2 YYEEEE. The CDR3 loop is CASSPKGFYGYTF. DNA for the CDR3: TGTGCCAGCAGCCCTAAAGGTTTCTATGGCTACACCTTC.

The J gene is TRBJ2-7, the V gene TRBV9, with a possible D match to TRBD2 (6 bases). Trimming shortened V by 2 bases and J by 2 bases, and 14 bases separated the two germline ends. The CDR3 spans 15 residues. Per germline, CDR1 SGDLS and CDR2 YYNGEE. For the CDR3, the DNA is TGTGCCAGCAGCGTCCCGGGACTTCCCACCTACGAGCAGTACTTC. It translates to CASSVPGLPTYEQYF. Based on the CDR3 plus reference TRBV9 and TRBJ2-7, the full variable domain is DSGVTQTPKHLITATGQRVTLRCSPRSGDLSVYWYQQSLDQGLQFLIQYYNGEERAKGNILERFSAQQFPDLHSELNLSSLELGDSALYFCASSVPGLPTYEQYFGPGTRLTVT.

The sample holds one count of this clone. The V call is TRBV6-5, the J call TRBJ1-1; no clear D gene. Deletions cut 4 bases from V and 1 base from J, with 10 bases between. There are 14 residues in the CDR3. The germline V gene has CDR1 MNHEY and CDR2 SVGAGI. CDR3 sequence: CASSSVGSNTEAFF. Written as DNA, the CDR3 is TGTGCCAGCAGTTCAGTAGGGTCGAACACTGAAGCTTTCTTT.

The chain combines TRBV11-3 with TRBJ2-1, with D possibly TRBD2 on 6 matching bases. CDR1 is SGHNT, CDR2 YENEEA, per germline. Trimming cost V 5 bases and J 5 bases, with 13 bases left between them. The CDR3 covers 14 residues. CDR3 loop: CASSRGLRNNEQFF. The CDR3 coding sequence is TGTGCCAGCAGCCGGGGACTCCGCAACAATGAGCAGTTCTTC. Variable domain in full (rest from reference TRBV11-3 and TRBJ2-1): EAGVVQSPRYKIIEKKQPVAFWCNPISGHNTLYWYLQNLGQGPELLIRYENEEAVDDSQLPKDRFSAERLKGVDSTLKIQPAELGDSAVYLCASSRGLRNNEQFFGPGTRLTVL.